This TCR beta chain was sequenced for a study of control samples from healthy donors and cancer patients. The protocol was immunoSEQ multiplex PCR, while the TCRdb copy is restricted to in-frame clones and leaves out a portion. Of 150,000 to 200,000 clones in the sample, more than 80% are singletons; the top ten hold roughly 1.3%. This CDR3 has 13 residues. The V gene lost 6 bases and the J gene lost 6 bases, with 15 bases spanning the gap. Germline CDR1 MNHEY, CDR2 SVGAGI. The V and J genes are TRBV6-5 and TRBJ2-7; D unclear. The sequence came from a man aged 25-45 years in good health. The sample comprised blood. The CDR3 DNA follows: TGTGCCAGCAGCATATACTTTTCGTCCGAGCAGTACTTC. Translating gives CASSIYFSSEQYF.